The present T cell receptor beta chain was sequenced within a study of T cell responses to AZD1222 COVID-19 vaccine. This clone was observed a handful of times. Generated by immunoSEQ multiplex PCR, the TCRdb table keeps only in-frame clones and is missing some. In the table there are about 200,000 clones, approximately 92% of which are singletons. The J segment lost 4 bases and the V segment lost 10 bases, leaving 7 bases of the junction unmatched. The CDR3 is 13 amino acids. The germline gives CDR1 LNHDA, CDR2 SQIVND (reference sequence). Sequenced here: peripheral blood, sampled on day 0 of AZD1222 vaccination. This TCR was recovered from an adult in good health. The chain is built from TRBV19 and TRBJ1-1; 9 nucleotides agree with TRBD1. In DNA, the CDR3 is TGTGCCACGGGGACAGGGTCGAGCACTGAAGCTTTCTTT. Amino acids: CATGTGSSTEAFF.